This TCR beta chain originates from a study of blood T cell repertoires in COVID-19 (TCRdb year 2020). Notes on the research overall: Collaborator samples came from the United States, Italy and Spain and covered acute and convalescent phases of COVID-19. The material from the prospective study consisted of cDNA or gDNA derived from T cells, B-cell-depleted T cells, or PBMCs. Deeply sampled blood TCRbeta repertoires from subjects exposed to, actively infected with, or recovered from COVID-19 were included in the dataset. A freely available public database, intended as a resource for researchers studying the immune response to SARS-CoV-2, is where the repertoires were released. Samples came from the ongoing ImmuneRACE study (first 160 participants) plus 1,254 subjects from 6 global collaborators. The sample metadata nearly always contained a de-identified subject ID, COVID-19 status, age in years and sex. Where available, HLA class I and class II types were taken from metadata supplied by the sample provider and were not determined by assay-based typing.

Study-wide findings and limitations: How much clinical and demographic metadata was included differed by source and by participant, and the metadata was provided uncurated.

The collaborating institutions used their own protocols to collect whole blood in K2EDTA tubes. Collaborator samples were shipped for TCRbeta analysis as frozen whole blood, isolated PBMCs, or DNA extracted from either sample type. TCRbeta CDR3 regions were amplified from genomic DNA using the immunoSEQ Assay, a bias-controlled multiplex PCR. In the original analysis: The number of nucleated cells in each sample was estimated from the amplification of reference gene primers within the assay. Sequence reads were collapsed and filtered to measure the absolute abundance of every unique TCRbeta CDR3 rearrangement. Productive Simpson clonality was computed per sample as the square root of Simpson's diversity index over productive rearrangements. Here the immuneACCESS table is served through TCRdb, limited to in-frame sequences with V and J called. Missing clones are a known gap in these copies; in checked studies unresolved V genes cover under half, and the rest lacks a known reason. V and J calls and clone size are given by that table; D and trimming were obtained from the DNA. This sample comprises 15,000 to 20,000 clones, 70% to 90% of them detected only once. Together, the top ten hold roughly 52% of the sample.

As to this clone: It lacks a known antigen. No base qualities exist here, and no much larger clone lies one base off it.

Sample: peripheral blood. The sequence was collected from a human donor in a cohort sampled during active COVID-19.

CDR3 sequence: CASSGSDRVRLFF. The DNA is as follows: TGTGCCAGCAGCGGCTCGGACAGGGTTAGGCTGTTTTTT. Recombination joined TRBV7-9 with TRBJ1-4; TRBD1 agrees with 8 junctional bases. The CDR3 sequence holds 13 residues, the cysteine and phenylalanine included. The kept DNA is CDR3 alone, 39 bases in frame from the first base. The germline V gene (reference sequence) yields SEHNR for CDR1 and FQNEAQ for CDR2. Relative to germline, V is missing 5 bases and J is missing 14 bases, with 10 bases of the junction outside any gene match. Full variable domain (CDR3 extended with the reference TRBV7-9 and TRBJ1-4 proteins): DTGVSQNPRHKITKRGQNVTFRCDPISEHNRLYWYRQTLGQGPEFLTYFQNEAQLEKSRLLSDRFSAERPKGSFSTLEIQRTEQGDSAMYLCASSGSDRVRLFFGSGTQLSVL.